This TCR beta chain came from a study of T cell repertoires in cytomegalovirus infection. Across the whole study: CMV infection plus the matching HLA type was flagged by public TCR beta signatures.

TCRdb fed the reads into MiXCR, producing one record per CDR3 protein. The repertoire includes 150,000 or so distinct CDR3 sequences, less than 25% of them detected once, and roughly 25% sits in the top ten. For this clonotype: Its antigen is unknown.

The source of this sequence is a human donor in good health (CMV status not recorded). Some clones in this sample may be carry-over from other donors' samples. The source was CD8+ T cells from cultured PBMCs, collected from culture after CMV antigen stimulation.

CDR3 sequence (DNA): TGTGCCAGCAGTTTAACGGGGGCGCTCAATCAGCCCCAGCATTTT. Encoded protein: CASSLTGALNQPQHF. The chain combines TRBV27 with TRBJ1-5; D is perhaps TRBD1 (6 bases). Germline V gives CDR1 MNHEY, CDR2 SMNVEV (reference sequence). The CDR3 has 15 amino acids. V was cut by 2 bases and J by 3 bases, with 11 bases left in between.